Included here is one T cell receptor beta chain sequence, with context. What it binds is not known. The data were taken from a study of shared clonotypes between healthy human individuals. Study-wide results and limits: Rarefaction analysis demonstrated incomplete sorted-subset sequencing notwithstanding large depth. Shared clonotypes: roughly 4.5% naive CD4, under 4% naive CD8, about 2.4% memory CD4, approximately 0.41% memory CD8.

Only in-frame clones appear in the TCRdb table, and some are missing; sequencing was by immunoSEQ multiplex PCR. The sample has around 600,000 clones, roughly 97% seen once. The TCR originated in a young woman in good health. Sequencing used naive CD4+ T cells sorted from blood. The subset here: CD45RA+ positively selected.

The CDR3: CASSYRGAVGETQYF. The CDR3, as DNA: TGTGCCAGCAGTTACAGGGGCGCGGTAGGAGAGACCCAGTACTTC. The V call is TRBV6-5, the J call TRBJ2-5; the D gene is possibly TRBD1 (5 bases). Trimming removed 2 bases from V and 4 bases from J, with 14 bases in between. Looked up from germline, CDR1 is MNHEY and CDR2 is SVGAGI. The CDR3 is made up of 15 amino acids.